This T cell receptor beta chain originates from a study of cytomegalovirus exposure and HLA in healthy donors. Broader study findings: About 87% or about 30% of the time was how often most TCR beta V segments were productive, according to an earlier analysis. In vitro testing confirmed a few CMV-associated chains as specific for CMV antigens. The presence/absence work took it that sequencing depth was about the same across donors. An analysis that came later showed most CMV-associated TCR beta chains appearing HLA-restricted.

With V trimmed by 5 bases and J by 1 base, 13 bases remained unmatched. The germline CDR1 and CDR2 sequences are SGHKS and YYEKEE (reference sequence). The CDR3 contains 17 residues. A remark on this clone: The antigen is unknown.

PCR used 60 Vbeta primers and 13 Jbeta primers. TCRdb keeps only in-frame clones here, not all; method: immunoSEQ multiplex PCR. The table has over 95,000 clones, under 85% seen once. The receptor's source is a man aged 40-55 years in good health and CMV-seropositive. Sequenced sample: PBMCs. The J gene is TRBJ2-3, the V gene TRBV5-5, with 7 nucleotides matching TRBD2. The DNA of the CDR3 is TGTGCCAGCAGTTATGGTAGCGGGCCTTGGGGCACAGATACGCAGTATTTT. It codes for CASSYGSGPWGTDTQYF. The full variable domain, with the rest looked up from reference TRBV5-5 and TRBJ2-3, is DAGVTQSPTHLIKTRGQQVTLRCSPISGHKSVSWYQQVLGQGPQFIFQYYEKEERGRGNFPDRFSARQFPNYSSELNVNALLLGDSALYLCASSYGSGPWGTDTQYFGPGTRLTVL.